The entry that follows covers one TCR beta chain sequence. The antigen remains unidentified. The data belong to a study of Graves' ophthalmopathy and Graves' hyperthyroidism. General study findings and limits: The authors also found most expanded thyroid clonotypes above 0.001 frequency in blood. A 13-signature model separated ophthalmopathy from stable hyperthyroidism, around 90% sensitivity, roughly 80% specificity.

Physicians reached a diagnosis by relying on clinical symptoms, serum thyroxine, TRAb, thyroid ultrasound and orbital computed tomography. PBMCs had their origin in fresh peripheral blood (approximately 9.9 ml). The V and J ends lost 9 bases and 2 bases respectively, with 13 bases between them. Germline-derived CDR1 and CDR2 are LGHNT and FRNRAP. This CDR3 region has 13 residues. Using RNA transcripts, the TCR beta CDR3 regions were amplified. After a first-round RT-PCR with HTBI primers, a second-round multiplex PCR was run. TCRdb ran MiXCR on the multiplex PCR reads and lists one entry per CDR3 protein. In the table there are some 150,000 distinct CDR3 sequences, roughly 36% of which are singletons.

This TCR derives from a man aged 25 to 40 with Graves' ophthalmopathy. The chain carries TRBV12-5 and TRBJ1-1; a weak D match, TRBD1 (6 bases). Sequenced sample: peripheral blood. DNA for the CDR3: TGTGCTAGCTGCAGGGGCGAAAACACTGAAGCTTTCTTT. Translating it yields CASCRGENTEAFF.